The table lists the clone carrying this T cell receptor beta chain with many counts. Its antigen is currently unknown. This entry comes from a study of regulatory T cells in long-lasting Graves disease. For the study at large: Antithyroid drugs had been taken by newly diagnosed Graves' patients for under 3 months.

Time point: newly diagnosed GD, antithyroid drugs for less than 3 months. PBMCs provided the RNA from which the TCR library was made. Patients hailed from an endocrinology department in Xi'an, China. Study-wide findings and caveats: Patients whose Graves' disease persisted exhibited lower TCR diversity than those newly diagnosed.

iRepertoire HTBI primers and Arm-PCR of CDR3 regions built TCR beta libraries. One entry per CDR3 protein results from TCRdb running MiXCR on the multiplex PCR reads. The data contain 530,000 or so distinct CDR3 sequences, approximately 16% of them singletons. In addition, the sample was reused for a study of T cells in Graves' hyperthyroidism and ophthalmopathy. That source notes: The HTBI primer set was used in a first-round RT-PCR of the TCR CDR3.

The source was peripheral blood mononuclear cells (PBMCs), collected at new diagnosis, from a patient treated with antithyroid drugs. The receptor was derived from a man younger than 35 with Graves disease.

The CDR3 region has the DNA TGTGCTAGTGGCCACTCAGACCAGTTTGTTGAGACCCAGTACTTC. Its translation is CASGHSDQFVETQYF. The chain has TRBV12-5 and TRBJ2-5, with no clear D. Germline-derived CDR1 and CDR2 are LGHNT and FRNRAP. The CDR3 runs to 15 residues. Trimming took off 6 bases at V and 5 bases at J, with 19 bases between the two ends.